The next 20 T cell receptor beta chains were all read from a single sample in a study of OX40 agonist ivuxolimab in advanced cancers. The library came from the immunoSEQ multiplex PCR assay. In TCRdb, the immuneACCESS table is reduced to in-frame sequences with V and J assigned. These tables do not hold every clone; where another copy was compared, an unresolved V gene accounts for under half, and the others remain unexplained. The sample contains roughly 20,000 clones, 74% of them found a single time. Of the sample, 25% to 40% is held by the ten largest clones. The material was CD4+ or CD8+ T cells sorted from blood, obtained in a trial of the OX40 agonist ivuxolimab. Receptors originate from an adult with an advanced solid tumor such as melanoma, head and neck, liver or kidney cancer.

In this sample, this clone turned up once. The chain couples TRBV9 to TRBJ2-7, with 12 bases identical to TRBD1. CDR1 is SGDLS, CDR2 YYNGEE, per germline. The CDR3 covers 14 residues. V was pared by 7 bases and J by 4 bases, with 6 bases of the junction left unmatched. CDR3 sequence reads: CASGSGQGAYEQYF. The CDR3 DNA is TGTGCCAGCGGATCGGGACAGGGGGCTTACGAGCAGTACTTC.

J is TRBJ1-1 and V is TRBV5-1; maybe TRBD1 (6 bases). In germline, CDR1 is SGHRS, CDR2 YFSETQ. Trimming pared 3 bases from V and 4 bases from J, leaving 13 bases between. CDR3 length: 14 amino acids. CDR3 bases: TGCGCCAGCAGCTCAGGGTGGACAGTCACTGAAGCTTTCTTT. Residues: CASSSGWTVTEAFF.

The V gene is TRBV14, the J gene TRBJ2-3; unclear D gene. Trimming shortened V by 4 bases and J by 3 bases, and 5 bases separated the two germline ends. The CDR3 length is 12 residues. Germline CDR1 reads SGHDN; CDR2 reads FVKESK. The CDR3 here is CASSLNTDTQYF. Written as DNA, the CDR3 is TGTGCCAGCAGCCTAAATACAGATACGCAGTATTTT.

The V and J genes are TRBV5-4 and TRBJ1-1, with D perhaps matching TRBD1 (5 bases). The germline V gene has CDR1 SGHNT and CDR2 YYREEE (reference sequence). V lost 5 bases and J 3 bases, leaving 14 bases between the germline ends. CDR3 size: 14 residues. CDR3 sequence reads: CASRQVGAYTEAFF. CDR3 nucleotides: TGTGCCAGCAGACAGGTGGGAGCCTACACTGAAGCTTTCTTT. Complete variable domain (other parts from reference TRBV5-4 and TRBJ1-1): ETGVTQSPTHLIKTRGQQVTLRCSSQSGHNTVSWYQQALGQGPQFIFQYYREEENGRGNFPPRFSGLQFPNYSSELNVNALELDDSALYLCASRQVGAYTEAFFGQGTRLTVV.

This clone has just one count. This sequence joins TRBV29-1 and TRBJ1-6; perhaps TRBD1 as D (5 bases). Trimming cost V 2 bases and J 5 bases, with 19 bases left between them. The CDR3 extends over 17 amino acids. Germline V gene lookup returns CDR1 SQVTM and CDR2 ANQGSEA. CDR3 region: CSVEPGGAGENNSPLHF. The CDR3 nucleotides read TGCAGCGTTGAACCAGGCGGAGCGGGGGAAAATAATTCACCCCTCCACTTT.

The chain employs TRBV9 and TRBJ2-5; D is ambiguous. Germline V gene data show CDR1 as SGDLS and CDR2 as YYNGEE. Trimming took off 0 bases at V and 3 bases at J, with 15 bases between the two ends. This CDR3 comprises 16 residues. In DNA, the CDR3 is TGTGCCAGCAGCGTAGGAGCGTCCAGACCCGAAGAGACCCAGTACTTC. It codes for CASSVGASRPEETQYF.

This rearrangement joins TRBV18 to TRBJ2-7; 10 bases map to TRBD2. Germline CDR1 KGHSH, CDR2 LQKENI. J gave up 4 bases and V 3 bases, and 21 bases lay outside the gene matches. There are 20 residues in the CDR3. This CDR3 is CASSPLGKSGRARGGYEQYF. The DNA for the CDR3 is TGTGCCAGCTCACCTCTTGGTAAGAGCGGGAGGGCCCGCGGCGGTTACGAGCAGTACTTC.

CDR3 sequence: CASSPGTSNEQFF. The CDR3 DNA is TGTGCCAGCAGCCCCGGGACTAGCAATGAGCAGTTCTTC. The gene calls are TRBV7-9 and TRBJ2-1; 8 nucleotides align to TRBD2. J lost 6 bases, V lost 5 bases, and 3 bases had no gene match. The CDR3 length is 13 residues. Germline lookup yields CDR1 SEHNR and CDR2 FQNEAQ (reference sequence).

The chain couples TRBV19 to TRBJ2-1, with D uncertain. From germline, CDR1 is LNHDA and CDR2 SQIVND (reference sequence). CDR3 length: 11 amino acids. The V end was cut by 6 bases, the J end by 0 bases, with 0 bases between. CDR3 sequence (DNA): TGTGCCAGTAGCTCCTACAATGAGCAGTTCTTC. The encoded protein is CASSSYNEQFF.

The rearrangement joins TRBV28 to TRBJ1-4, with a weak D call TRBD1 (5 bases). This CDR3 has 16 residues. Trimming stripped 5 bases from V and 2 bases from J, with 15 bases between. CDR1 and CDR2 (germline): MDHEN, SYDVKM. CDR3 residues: CASSMTEERTNEKLFF. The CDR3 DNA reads TGTGCCAGCAGTATGACAGAAGAGCGCACTAATGAAAAACTGTTTTTT.

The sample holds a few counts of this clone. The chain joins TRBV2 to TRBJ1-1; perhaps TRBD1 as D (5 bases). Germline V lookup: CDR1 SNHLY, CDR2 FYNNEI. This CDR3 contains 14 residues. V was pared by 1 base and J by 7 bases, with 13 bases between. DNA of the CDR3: TGTGCCAGCAGTGAAGATGGGGCAAGTGGTGAAGCTTTCTTT. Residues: CASSEDGASGEAFF.

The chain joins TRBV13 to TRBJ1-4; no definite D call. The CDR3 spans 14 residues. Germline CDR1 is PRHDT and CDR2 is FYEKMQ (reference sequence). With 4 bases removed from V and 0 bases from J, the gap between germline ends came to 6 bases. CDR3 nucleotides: TGTGCCAGCAGCTCTCAGGCAACTAATGAAAAACTGTTTTTT. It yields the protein CASSSQATNEKLFF.

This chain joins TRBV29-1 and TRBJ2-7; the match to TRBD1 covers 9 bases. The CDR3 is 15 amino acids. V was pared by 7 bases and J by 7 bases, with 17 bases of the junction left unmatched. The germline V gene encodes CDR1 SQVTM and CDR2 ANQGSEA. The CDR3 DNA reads TGCAGCGCCTTCCCGGGACAGGGATCCCCTCCGGAGCAGTACTTC. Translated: CSAFPGQGSPPEQYF.

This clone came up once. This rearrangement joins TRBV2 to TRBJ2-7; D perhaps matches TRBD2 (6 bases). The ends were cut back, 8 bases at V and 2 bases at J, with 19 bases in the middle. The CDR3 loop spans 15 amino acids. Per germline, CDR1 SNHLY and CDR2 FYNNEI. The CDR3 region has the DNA TGTGCCAGCCTCCGGGGGTTTGGGGGAACCTACGAGCAGTACTTC. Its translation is CASLRGFGGTYEQYF.

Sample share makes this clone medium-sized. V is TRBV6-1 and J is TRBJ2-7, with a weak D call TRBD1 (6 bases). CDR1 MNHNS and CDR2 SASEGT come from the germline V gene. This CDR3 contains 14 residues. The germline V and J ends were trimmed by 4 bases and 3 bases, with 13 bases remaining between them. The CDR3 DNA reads TGTGCCAGCAGTGTACAAGGGACATTCTACGAGCAGTACTTC. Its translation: CASSVQGTFYEQYF.

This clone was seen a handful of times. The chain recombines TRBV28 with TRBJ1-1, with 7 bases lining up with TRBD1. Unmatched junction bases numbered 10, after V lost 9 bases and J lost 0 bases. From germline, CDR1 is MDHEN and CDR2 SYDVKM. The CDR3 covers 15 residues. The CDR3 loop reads CASNPGGTMNTEAFF. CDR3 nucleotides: TGTGCCAGTAACCCAGGGGGTACTATGAACACTGAAGCTTTCTTT.

The CDR3 region is CASSSETGQDNEKLFF. In nucleotides, the CDR3 is TGTGCCAGCAGTTCCGAGACAGGGCAAGACAATGAAAAACTGTTTTTT. J is TRBJ1-4 and V is TRBV28; 7 nucleotides match TRBD1. Germline V gene data show CDR1 as MDHEN and CDR2 as SYDVKM. J was trimmed by 5 bases and V by 4 bases; bases with no gene match: 10. CDR3 length: 16 residues.

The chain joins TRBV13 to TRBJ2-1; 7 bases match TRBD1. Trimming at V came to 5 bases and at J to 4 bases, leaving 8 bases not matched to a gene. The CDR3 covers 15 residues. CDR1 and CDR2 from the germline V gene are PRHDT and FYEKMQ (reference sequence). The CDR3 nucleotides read TGTGCCAGCAGCGAAAGACAGGGTATGTACAATGAGCAGTTCTTC. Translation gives CASSERQGMYNEQFF.

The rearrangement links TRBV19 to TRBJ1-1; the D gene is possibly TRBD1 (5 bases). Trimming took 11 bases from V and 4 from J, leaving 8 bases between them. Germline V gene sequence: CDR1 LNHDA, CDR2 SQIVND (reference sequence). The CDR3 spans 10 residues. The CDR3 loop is CAAGGTEAFF. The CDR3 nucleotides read TGTGCCGCCGGGGGCACTGAAGCTTTCTTT.

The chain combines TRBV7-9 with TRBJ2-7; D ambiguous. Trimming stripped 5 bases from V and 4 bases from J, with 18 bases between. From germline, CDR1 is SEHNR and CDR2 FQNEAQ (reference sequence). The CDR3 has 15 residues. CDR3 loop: CASSPDIGEAYEQYF. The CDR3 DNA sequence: TGTGCCAGCAGCCCAGACATCGGTGAAGCTTACGAGCAGTACTTC.